This T cell receptor beta chain was found in a study of graft-versus-host responses after intestinal transplantation. Sequencing used immunoSEQ multiplex PCR; TCRdb keeps in-frame clones, though not all of them. The table lists about 100,000 clones, about 90% of them singletons. About this clone itself: Its antigen is not identified.

The CDR3 is 15 residues long. Germline V gene lookup returns CDR1 MNHNY and CDR2 SVGAGI (reference sequence). Trimming pared 0 bases from V and 2 bases from J, leaving 11 bases between. The specimen was unstimulated CD4+ T cells sorted from spleen or lymph node cells, collected before transplant. The clonotype originates from a human donor who was the organ donor for an intestinal transplant. The rearrangement uses TRBV6-6 and TRBJ2-7; D perhaps matches TRBD1 (6 bases). The CDR3 sequence is CASSYSIRGPYEQYF. The CDR3 nucleotides are TGTGCCAGCAGTTACTCGATCAGGGGACCCTACGAGCAGTACTTC.